The 8 T cell receptor beta chains in this list originate from one sample, sequenced in a study of T cells in Graves' hyperthyroidism and ophthalmopathy. Researchers amplified the TCR beta CDR3 regions from RNA transcripts. Primed by the HTBI set, a first-round RT-PCR was run on the TCR CDR3. Using its own MiXCR run on the multiplex PCR reads, TCRdb lists one record per CDR3 protein. The table has 150,000 to 200,000 distinct CDR3 sequences, roughly 10% seen once. Sequenced material: blood. The receptors derive from a woman between 18 and 30 years old with Graves' hyperthyroidism that later progressed to Graves' ophthalmopathy.

A few counts support this clonotype. The chain employs TRBV13 and TRBJ2-6, with D perhaps TRBD2 (5 bases). The V gene's germline CDR1 is PRHDT and CDR2 FYEKMQ (reference sequence). V lost 10 bases and J lost 0, with 10 bases in between. The CDR3 loop spans 14 amino acids. The CDR3: CATYGSSGANVLTF. The CDR3 bases are TGTGCCACTTATGGGAGCTCTGGGGCCAACGTCCTGACTTTC.

This clonotype was counted ten times or more. The chain combines TRBV30 with TRBJ2-1, with D possibly being TRBD2 (6 bases). The CDR3 is 15 residues long. V lost 0 bases to trimming and J lost 3 bases, with 12 bases between them. Germline V gene sequence: CDR1 GTSNPN, CDR2 SVGIG (reference sequence). For the CDR3, the DNA is TGTGCCTGGAGTGTAGATGGCGGGGTCTACAATGAGCAGTTCTTC. Protein product: CAWSVDGGVYNEQFF.

This clonotype came up many times. In DNA, the CDR3 is TGTGCCAGCAGTCCGACAGGGGCTAGGGAGACCCAGTACTTC. Amino acid sequence: CASSPTGARETQYF. V is TRBV28 and J is TRBJ2-5; the match to TRBD1 covers 8 bases. V dropped 5 bases and J dropped 5; count of bases not matched to a gene: 7. The CDR3 loop spans 14 amino acids. CDR1 MDHEN and CDR2 SYDVKM come from the germline V gene.

The chain's CDR3 is CASRSPGGYQETQYF. In nucleotides, the CDR3 is TGTGCCAGCAGATCACCCGGGGGGTACCAAGAGACCCAGTACTTC. The gene calls are TRBV6-1 and TRBJ2-5; 7 bases agree with TRBD2. The germline V gene has CDR1 MNHNS and CDR2 SASEGT. J lost 0 bases, V lost 6 bases, and 7 bases had no gene match. This CDR3 has 15 residues.

The V and J genes are TRBV5-1 and TRBJ2-2, with a weak D call TRBD1 (6 bases). The germline V gene has CDR1 SGHRS and CDR2 YFSETQ. The CDR3 consists of 15 residues. The ends were cut back, 0 bases at V and 4 bases at J, with 10 bases in the middle. The CDR3 DNA reads TGCGCCAGCAGCTTGGACGGCAGGGGCACCGGGGAGCTGTTTTTT. Translated: CASSLDGRGTGELFF.

This chain links TRBV30 with TRBJ1-6, with D unresolved. The CDR3 is made up of 14 amino acids. CDR1 and CDR2 from the germline V gene are GTSNPN and SVGIG (reference sequence). Trimming left V 2 bases short and J 6 bases short, with 11 bases between. CDR3 region: CAWSLGQPNSPLHF. CDR3 nucleotide sequence: TGTGCCTGGAGTTTAGGCCAGCCTAATTCACCCCTCCACTTT. Combining the CDR3 with reference TRBV30 and TRBJ1-6 gives the whole variable domain SQTIHQWPATLVQPVGSPLSLECTVEGTSNPNLYWYRQAAGRGLQLLFYSVGIGQISSEVPQNLSASRPQDRQFILSSKKLLLSDSGFYLCAWSLGQPNSPLHFGNGTRLTVT.

This clonotype was seen only a few times. As DNA, the CDR3 is TGTGCCAGCAGTTGCTCGAGAGCTAGCGGGTCCTACGAGCAGTACTTC. Amino acid sequence: CASSCSRASGSYEQYF. The chain has TRBV6-6 and TRBJ2-7, with 8 bases fitting TRBD2. V lost 4 bases and J lost 1; bases outside the gene matches: 9. The CDR3 is 16 residues long. The V gene's germline CDR1 is MNHNY and CDR2 SVGAGI (reference sequence).

This clonotype showed up just a few times. The rearrangement joins TRBV18 to TRBJ2-6; no clear D. Germline V gene sequence: CDR1 KGHSH, CDR2 LQKENI. V was cut by 3 bases and J by 3 bases, with 9 bases left in between. The length of the CDR3 is 15 residues. The CDR3 loop is CASSPVRVGANVLTF. CDR3 bases: TGTGCCAGCTCACCGGTCCGGGTTGGGGCCAACGTCCTGACTTTC.